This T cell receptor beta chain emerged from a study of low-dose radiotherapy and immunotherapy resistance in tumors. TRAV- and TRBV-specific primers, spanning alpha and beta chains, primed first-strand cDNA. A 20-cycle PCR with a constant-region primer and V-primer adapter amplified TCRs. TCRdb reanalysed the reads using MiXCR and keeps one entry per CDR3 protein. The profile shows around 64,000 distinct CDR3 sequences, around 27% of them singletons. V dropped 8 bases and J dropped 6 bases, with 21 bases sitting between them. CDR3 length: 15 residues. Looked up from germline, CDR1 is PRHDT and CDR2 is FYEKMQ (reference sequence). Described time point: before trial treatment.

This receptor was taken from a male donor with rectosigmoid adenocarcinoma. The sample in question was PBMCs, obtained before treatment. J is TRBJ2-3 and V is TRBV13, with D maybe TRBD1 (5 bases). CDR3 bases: TGTGCCAGCGGGGCCCGGACCTCGGACCCGGATACGCAGTATTTT. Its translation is CASGARTSDPDTQYF. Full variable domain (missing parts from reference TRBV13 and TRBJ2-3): AAGVIQSPRHLIKEKRETATLKCYPIPRHDTVYWYQQGPGQDPQFLISFYEKMQSDKGSIPDRFSAQQFSDYHSELNMSSLELGDSALYFCASGARTSDPDTQYFGPGTRLTVL.